This TCR beta chain was profiled in a study of Ad26.COV2.S vaccination and SARS-CoV-2 variants. Sequencing was performed with immunoSEQ multiplex PCR; in TCRdb, only in-frame clones are kept and a portion is missing. Counted here are 400,000 to 450,000 clones, about 92% occurring once; the ten biggest clones make up under 4.5%. This clone was counted once. The antigen is unknown. Regarding the study as a whole: Analytic work on TCR breadth and depth might have understated the full extent of total T cell responses.

Treatment here: roughly 18 received Ad26.COV2.S at low or high dose, single or two shots; several received placebo; per-sample allocation not given. Collection of the samples took place on day 63 after the first injection of vaccine or placebo. The CDR3 has 14 amino acids. V dropped 7 bases and J dropped 0 bases, with 9 bases sitting between them. Per germline, CDR1 SGHTA and CDR2 FQGNSA. The origin of this receptor is a person aged 18-65 years who received the Ad26.COV2.S COVID-19 vaccine or a placebo. The sample here was peripheral blood, taken in a trial of Ad26.COV2.S vaccine versus placebo. This chain connects TRBV7-2 to TRBJ2-2; D might be TRBD2 (5 bases). CDR3 sequence reads: CASTPSTNTGELFF. DNA for the CDR3: TGTGCCAGCACTCCTAGCACGAACACCGGGGAGCTGTTTTTT.